One and the same sample provided the 10 T cell receptor beta chains below, sequenced in a study of shared T cell receptors in the human thymus. Measured with immunoSEQ multiplex PCR; TCRdb has only the in-frame clones, and not every one. The sample lists some 660,000 clones; approximately 87% were seen once. These data also formed part of another study, on human thymus T cells.

The sequencing sample was made of thymocytes. These receptors were collected from a boy younger than two with a congenital heart defect.

The chain links TRBV6-1 to TRBJ1-3; 9 bases are shared with TRBD1. This CDR3 is 15 amino acids long. Looked up from germline, CDR1 is MNHNS and CDR2 is SASEGT. V shed 10 bases, J shed 0 bases, and the junction held 7 bases outside the gene matches. CDR3 nucleotide sequence: TGTGCCATCATACAGGGGGCCGACTCTGGAAACACCATATATTTT. Its protein is CAIIQGADSGNTIYF.

This clone has more than one count but fewer than ten. The genes are TRBV19 and TRBJ1-1, with D uncertain. V lost 6 bases and J lost 7, with 12 bases in between. The CDR3 loop spans 12 amino acids. Germline CDR1 is LNHDA and CDR2 is SQIVND (reference sequence). The CDR3 is CASRPRPGEAFF. CDR3 coding DNA: TGTGCCAGTAGGCCTAGGCCGGGTGAAGCTTTCTTT.

The chain links TRBV10-3 to TRBJ2-7; 7 bases fit TRBD1. The trim removed 2 bases at V and 2 bases at J, leaving 3 bases unmatched. The length of the CDR3 is 14 residues. Per germline, CDR1 ENHRY and CDR2 SYGVKD. For the CDR3, the DNA is TGTGCCATCAGTGAGGTGGGACAGCCCTACGAGCAGTACTTC. Protein product: CAISEVGQPYEQYF.

The genes are TRBV6-1 and TRBJ2-7; 8 bases align to TRBD2. Unmatched junction bases numbered 10, after V lost 7 bases and J lost 2 bases. CDR1 and CDR2 (germline): MNHNS, SASEGT. This CDR3 contains 15 residues. This CDR3 is CASKPGGEGTYEQYF. In DNA, the CDR3 is TGTGCCAGCAAACCCGGGGGGGAGGGAACCTACGAGCAGTACTTC.

The chain uses TRBV7-2 and TRBJ2-5; TRBD2 agrees at 14 bases. CDR1 is SGHTA and CDR2 is FQGNSA in the germline V gene. The CDR3 has 19 residues. V lost 5 bases, J lost 4 bases, and 15 bases stayed unmatched. CDR3 loop: CASSPRDRGLAGAGETQYF. The CDR3 DNA reads TGTGCCAGCAGCCCTCGGGACAGGGGACTAGCGGGAGCAGGAGAGACCCAGTACTTC. Using reference TRBV7-2 and TRBJ2-5 for the parts outside the CDR3, the full variable domain is GAGVSQSPSNKVTEKGKDVELRCDPISGHTALYWYRQSLGQGLEFLIYFQGNSAPDKSGLPSDRFSAERTGGSVSTLTIQRTQQEDSAVYLCASSPRDRGLAGAGETQYFGPGTRLLVL.

The gene calls are TRBV5-1 and TRBJ2-5; D is possibly TRBD1 (5 bases). Germline CDR1 is SGHRS and CDR2 is YFSETQ. The CDR3 loop spans 16 amino acids. Trimming left V 0 bases short and J 2 bases short, with 14 bases between. The CDR3 spells CASSLVDGHHQETQYF. CDR3 sequence (DNA): TGCGCCAGCAGCTTGGTAGACGGACACCATCAAGAGACCCAGTACTTC.

The chain carries TRBV28 and TRBJ2-7; D possibly corresponds to TRBD2 (6 bases). Trimming pared 6 bases from V and 3 bases from J, leaving 18 bases between. Germline loops: CDR1 MDHEN, CDR2 SYDVKM. The CDR3 has 15 amino acids. The chain's CDR3 is CASSTGAVGIYEQYF. In DNA, the CDR3 is TGTGCCAGCAGCACGGGAGCTGTAGGGATCTACGAGCAGTACTTC.

The DNA for the CDR3 is TGTGCCAGCAGTTACTCGAGAGGTCACCCTACCACTGAAGCTTTCTTT. It codes for CASSYSRGHPTTEAFF. The chain employs TRBV6-5 and TRBJ1-1; D is unresolved. This CDR3 has 16 amino acids. Germline assignment: CDR1 MNHEY and CDR2 SVGAGI. V was trimmed by 0 bases and J by 4 bases, leaving 15 bases between them.

Details on this clone: In the same sample, other DNA sequences code for this CDR3. This chain uses TRBV29-1 with TRBJ2-1, with D possibly being TRBD2 (6 bases). Per germline, CDR1 SQVTM and CDR2 ANQGSEA. CDR3 length: 12 residues. V gave up 2 bases and J gave up 8 bases, with 10 bases separating them. The CDR3 bases are TGCAGCGTTGAAATGGGGGGACATGAGCAGTTCTTC. Its protein is CSVEMGGHEQFF.

This clone occurred once. The chain's CDR3 is CASSEDGQGRDTEAFF. The CDR3 nucleotides read TGTGCCAGCAGTGAAGACGGACAGGGGCGGGACACTGAAGCTTTCTTT. The gene calls are TRBV6-1 and TRBJ1-1, with TRBD1 identical over 9 bases. V dropped 1 base and J dropped 3; count of bases not matched to a gene: 6. CDR3 length: 16 residues. The germline gives CDR1 MNHNS, CDR2 SASEGT.